The 21 T cell receptor beta chains reported below all come from one sample, sequenced in a study of blood T cell repertoires in COVID-19. Method: immunoSEQ multiplex PCR; TCRdb's copy keeps in-frame clones and lacks some. The sample contains about 180,000 clones, approximately 87% of which appear only once. Sequenced material: peripheral blood. These receptors were taken from a man aged 65-85 years with active or convalescent COVID-19.

This clone was counted between two and nine times. The DNA for the CDR3 is TGCGCCAGCAGCCCCCGGGACAGGGCTGGCTACACCTTC. Protein: CASSPRDRAGYTF. The J gene is TRBJ1-2, the V gene TRBV5-1, with 9 bases aligning to TRBD1. Germline V gives CDR1 SGHRS, CDR2 YFSETQ. The ends lost 4 bases at V and 7 bases at J; junction bases unmatched: 5. The CDR3 has 13 residues.

As concerns this clone: The same CDR3 arises from other DNA sequences in this sample as well. The chain recombines TRBV18 with TRBJ1-5; 9 nucleotides line up with TRBD1. V shed 0 bases, J shed 3 bases, and the junction held 3 bases outside the gene matches. This CDR3 has 16 amino acids. Germline CDR1 reads KGHSH; CDR2 reads LQKENI. In DNA form, the CDR3 reads TGTGCCAGCTCACCACCGGGACAGGGCAACAATCAGCCCCAGCATTTT. It encodes CASSPPGQGNNQPQHF.

The J gene is TRBJ2-7, the V gene TRBV7-2; 7 bases line up with TRBD1. Germline CDR1 is SGHTA and CDR2 is FQGNSA. The CDR3 covers 13 residues. V shed 3 bases and J 7 bases; nucleotides not matched to a gene: 6. The CDR3 bases are TGTGCCAGCAGCTTCACCTCGGGACAGGAGCAGTACTTC. Encoded protein: CASSFTSGQEQYF.

The chain carries TRBV18 and TRBJ1-4; D remains ambiguous. Trimming pared 6 bases from V and 8 bases from J, leaving 22 bases between. The CDR3 loop spans 16 amino acids. Germline V gene lookup returns CDR1 KGHSH and CDR2 LQKENI. The chain's CDR3 is CASSQAATSAREKLFF. The CDR3 nucleotides are TGTGCCAGCTCGCAAGCGGCGACAAGCGCTAGGGAAAAACTGTTTTTT.

J is TRBJ2-7 and V is TRBV19, with 7 bases aligning to TRBD1. Per germline, CDR1 LNHDA and CDR2 SQIVND (reference sequence). Trimming took 1 base from V and 2 from J; bases not matched to a gene: 2. The CDR3 extends over 14 amino acids. The DNA of the CDR3 is TGTGCCAGTAGTATAGTCGACAGGGCCTACGAGCAGTACTTC. Translation gives CASSIVDRAYEQYF.

V usage is TRBV19 and J usage is TRBJ2-3; 10 bases match TRBD2. The CDR3 covers 14 residues. J was trimmed by 10 bases and V by 3 bases; bases with no gene match: 7. Per germline, CDR1 LNHDA and CDR2 SQIVND (reference sequence). The CDR3 loop is CASSIGIAGGSQYF. The CDR3 bases are TGTGCCAGTAGTATTGGGATAGCGGGAGGCTCGCAGTATTTT. The full variable domain, completed using reference TRBV19 and TRBJ2-3, is DGGITQSPKYLFRKEGQNVTLSCEQNLNHDAMYWYRQDPGQGLRLIYYSQIVNDFQKGDIAEGYSVSREKKESFPLTVTSAQKNPTAFYLCASSIGIAGGSQYFGPGTRLTVL.

This chain connects TRBV29-1 to TRBJ1-1; no clear D. Trimming cost V 8 bases and J 2 bases, with 18 bases left between them. The CDR3 loop spans 14 amino acids. Germline lookup yields CDR1 SQVTM and CDR2 ANQGSEA. This chain's CDR3 is CSPFRGADNTEAFF. The CDR3 region has the DNA TGCAGCCCTTTCAGAGGAGCCGACAACACTGAAGCTTTCTTT.

J is TRBJ2-6 and V is TRBV5-1; perhaps TRBD1 as D (6 bases). CDR1 SGHRS and CDR2 YFSETQ come from the germline V gene. The CDR3 covers 15 residues. V dropped 4 bases and J dropped 4 bases, with 12 bases sitting between them. The CDR3 DNA is TGCGCCAGCAGCAGGACAGCCTCAGGGGCCAACGTCCTGACTTTC. As protein: CASSRTASGANVLTF.

The chain joins TRBV7-9 to TRBJ1-1; TRBD1 might be the D (6 bases). Germline CDR1 reads SEHNR; CDR2 reads FQNEAQ (reference sequence). This CDR3 contains 14 residues. Between the trimmed V and J ends, which lost 4 bases and 1 base, there was a span of 10 bases. The CDR3 sequence: CASSSQGGNTEAFF. The CDR3 DNA sequence: TGTGCCAGCAGCTCACAGGGCGGGAACACTGAAGCTTTCTTT.

This rearrangement joins TRBV19 to TRBJ1-2, with TRBD1 matching over 7 bases. With 11 bases clipped from V and 4 bases from J, the junction kept 13 bases outside the gene matches. Germline CDR1 LNHDA, CDR2 SQIVND (reference sequence). The CDR3 extends over 14 amino acids. The CDR3 bases are TGTGCCTCGACACAGGGGATTAGTGGCTATGGCTACACCTTC. Its translation: CASTQGISGYGYTF.

The CDR3 DNA is TGCGCCAGCACCGCGGCGGCTAGCGGGGGGGCGTATGGAGATACGCAGTATTTT. Amino acids: CASTAAASGGAYGDTQYF. The chain has TRBV5-1 and TRBJ2-3; 12 bases map to TRBD2. The V and J ends lost 6 bases and 5 bases, in that order; junction bases with no gene match: 16. Germline V CDR1 and CDR2: SGHRS, YFSETQ. CDR3 length: 18 amino acids.

The chain uses TRBV28 and TRBJ1-5; D possibly corresponds to TRBD1 (6 bases). Germline V CDR1 and CDR2: MDHEN, SYDVKM. CDR3 length: 18 amino acids. V dropped 5 bases and J dropped 3 bases, with 23 bases sitting between them. DNA for the CDR3: TGTGCCAGCAGTCCCCCAGGTCGGACAGCCAGATCCAATCAGCCCCAGCATTTT. Translated: CASSPPGRTARSNQPQHF.

This clone was detected a few times. The rearrangement uses TRBV19 and TRBJ1-1; TRBD1 might be the D (5 bases). V lost 6 bases and J 0 bases, leaving 8 bases between the germline ends. This CDR3 has 13 residues. The germline CDR1 and CDR2 sequences are LNHDA and SQIVND (reference sequence). The CDR3 DNA is TGTGCCAGTAGACGACAGATGAACACTGAAGCTTTCTTT. This gives the protein CASRRQMNTEAFF.

The chain links TRBV5-1 to TRBJ1-3; D ambiguous. V was cut by 4 bases and J by 0 bases, with 8 bases left in between. The CDR3 runs to 14 residues. Germline V gene data show CDR1 as SGHRS and CDR2 as YFSETQ. The CDR3 coding sequence is TGCGCCAGCAGCCCAGGAATCTCTGGAAACACCATATATTTT. Protein: CASSPGISGNTIYF.

This clone appeared many times. The J gene is TRBJ2-7, the V gene TRBV11-2; 10 positions agree with TRBD2. The CDR3 totals 15 residues. V lost 5 bases, J lost 1 base, and 5 bases stayed unmatched. CDR1 and CDR2 from the germline V gene are SGHAT and FQNNGV. For the CDR3, the DNA is TGTGCCAGCAGCAGAAAGCGGGGGGGATCCTACGAGCAGTACTTC. Encoded protein: CASSRKRGGSYEQYF.

V usage is TRBV6-5 and J usage is TRBJ1-5, with TRBD1 as a possible D gene (6 bases). The CDR3 has 15 residues. V shed 3 bases and J shed 2 bases, with 11 bases lying between them. Germline values: CDR1 MNHEY, CDR2 SVGAGI. As DNA, the CDR3 is TGTGCCAGCAGTTATTTAAAGGGGGGCAATCAGCCCCAGCATTTT. It translates to CASSYLKGGNQPQHF.

The chain carries TRBV5-6 and TRBJ1-5; D not certain. The V gene's germline CDR1 is SGHDT and CDR2 YYEEEE. The CDR3 loop spans 16 amino acids. The germline V and J ends were trimmed by 3 bases and 0 bases, with 13 bases remaining between them. This chain's CDR3 is CASSYRGAYSNQPQHF. The CDR3 DNA follows: TGTGCCAGCAGCTACCGGGGAGCTTATAGCAATCAGCCCCAGCATTTT. Supplemented by reference TRBV5-6 and TRBJ1-5, the full variable domain reads DAGVTQSPTHLIKTRGQQVTLRCSPKSGHDTVSWYQQALGQGPQFIFQYYEEEERQRGNFPDRFSGHQFPNYSSELNVNALLLGDSALYLCASSYRGAYSNQPQHFGDGTRLSIL.

This clone appeared a few times. V gene TRBV9 combines with J gene TRBJ2-1; D is uncertain. Germline values: CDR1 SGDLS, CDR2 YYNGEE. The CDR3 consists of 11 residues. V lost 0 bases, J lost 8 bases, and 3 bases lay in between. The CDR3 region is CASSVADEQFF. CDR3 nucleotides: TGTGCCAGCAGCGTAGCGGATGAGCAGTTCTTC.

V and J are TRBV27 and TRBJ1-5; tentatively, D is TRBD1 (5 bases). This CDR3 is built from 15 residues. Germline CDR1 is MNHEY and CDR2 is SMNVEV (reference sequence). The V end lost 5 bases, the J end lost 5 bases, and 16 bases lay between the germline ends. DNA for the CDR3: TGTGCCAGCAGTCCGCCGGGGAGGGGCGATCAGCCCCAGCATTTT. Residues: CASSPPGRGDQPQHF.

This chain links TRBV12-3 or TRBV12-4 with TRBJ1-2; D remains ambiguous. V lost 3 bases to trimming and J lost 4 bases, with 9 bases between them. This CDR3 has 13 amino acids. CDR3 loop: CASSFGDLYGYTF. In DNA form, the CDR3 reads TGTGCCAGCAGTTTCGGGGATCTCTATGGCTACACCTTC.

Remarks on this clone: The same CDR3 arises from other DNA sequences in this sample as well. The chain carries TRBV5-6 and TRBJ1-2, with D perhaps matching TRBD1 (6 bases). Trimming stripped 4 bases from V and 2 bases from J, with 9 bases between. The CDR3 covers 13 residues. CDR1 SGHDT and CDR2 YYEEEE come from the germline V gene. This CDR3 reads CASSPDRNYGYTF. In DNA, the CDR3 is TGTGCCAGCAGCCCGGACAGAAACTATGGCTACACCTTC.